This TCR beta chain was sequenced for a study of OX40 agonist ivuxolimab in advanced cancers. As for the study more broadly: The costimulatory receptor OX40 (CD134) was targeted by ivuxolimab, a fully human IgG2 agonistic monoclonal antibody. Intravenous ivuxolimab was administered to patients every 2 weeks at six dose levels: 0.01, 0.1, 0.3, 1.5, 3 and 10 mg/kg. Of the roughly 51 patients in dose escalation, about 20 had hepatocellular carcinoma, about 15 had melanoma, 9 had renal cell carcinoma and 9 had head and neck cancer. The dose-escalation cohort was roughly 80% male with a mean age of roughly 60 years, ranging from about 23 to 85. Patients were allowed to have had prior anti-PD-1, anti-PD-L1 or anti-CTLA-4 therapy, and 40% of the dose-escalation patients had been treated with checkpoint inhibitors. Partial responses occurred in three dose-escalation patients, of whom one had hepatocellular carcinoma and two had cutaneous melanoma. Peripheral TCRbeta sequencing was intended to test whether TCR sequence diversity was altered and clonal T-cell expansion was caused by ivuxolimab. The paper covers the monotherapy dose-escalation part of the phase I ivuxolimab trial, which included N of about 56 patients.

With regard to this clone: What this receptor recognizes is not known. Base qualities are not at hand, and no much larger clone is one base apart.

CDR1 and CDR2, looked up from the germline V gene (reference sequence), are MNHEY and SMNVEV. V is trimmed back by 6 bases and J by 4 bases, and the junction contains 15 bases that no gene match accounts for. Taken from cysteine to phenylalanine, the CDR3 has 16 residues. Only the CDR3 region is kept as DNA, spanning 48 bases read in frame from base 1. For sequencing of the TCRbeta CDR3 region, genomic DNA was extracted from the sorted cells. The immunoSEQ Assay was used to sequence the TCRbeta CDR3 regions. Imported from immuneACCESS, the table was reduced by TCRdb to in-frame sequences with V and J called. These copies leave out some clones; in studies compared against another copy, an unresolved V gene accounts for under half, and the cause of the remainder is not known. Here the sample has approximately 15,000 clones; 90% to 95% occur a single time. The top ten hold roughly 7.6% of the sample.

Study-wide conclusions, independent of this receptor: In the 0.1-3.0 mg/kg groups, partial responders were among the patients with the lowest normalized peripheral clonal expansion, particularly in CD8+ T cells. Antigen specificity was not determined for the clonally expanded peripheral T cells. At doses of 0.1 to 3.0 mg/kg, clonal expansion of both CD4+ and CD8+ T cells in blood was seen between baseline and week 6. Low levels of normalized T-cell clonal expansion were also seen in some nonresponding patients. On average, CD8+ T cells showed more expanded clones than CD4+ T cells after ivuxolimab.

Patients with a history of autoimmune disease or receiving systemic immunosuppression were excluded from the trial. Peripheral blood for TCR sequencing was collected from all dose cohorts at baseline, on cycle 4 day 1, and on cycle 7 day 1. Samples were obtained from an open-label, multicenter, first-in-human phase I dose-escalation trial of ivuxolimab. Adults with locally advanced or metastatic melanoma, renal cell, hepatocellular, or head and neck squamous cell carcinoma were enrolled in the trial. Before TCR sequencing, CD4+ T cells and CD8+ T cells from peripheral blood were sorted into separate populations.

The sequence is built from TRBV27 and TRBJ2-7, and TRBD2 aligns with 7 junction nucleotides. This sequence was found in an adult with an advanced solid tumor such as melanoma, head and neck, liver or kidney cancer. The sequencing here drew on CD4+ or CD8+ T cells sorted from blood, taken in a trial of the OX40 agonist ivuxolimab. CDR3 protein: CASSPSAPAGAYEQYF. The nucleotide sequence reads TGTGCCAGCAGCCCCAGTGCCCCTGCGGGAGCTTACGAGCAGTACTTC.